This TCR beta chain was observed in a study of blood T cell repertoires in COVID-19. This CDR3 has 14 residues. Germline assignment: CDR1 SGHTA and CDR2 FQGNSA. V shed 6 bases and J 3 bases; nucleotides not matched to a gene: 8. Generated by immunoSEQ multiplex PCR, the TCRdb table keeps only in-frame clones and is missing some. Here the sample spans 150,000 to 200,000 clones, roughly nine tenths being singletons. The specimen was peripheral blood. The rearrangement uses TRBV7-2 and TRBJ2-7, with 7 bases aligning to TRBD1. The clonotype comes from a man in his 70s with acute or convalescent COVID-19. CDR3 protein: CASSRQTGDYEQYF. In nucleotides, the CDR3 is TGTGCCAGCAGTCGTCAAACAGGGGACTACGAGCAGTACTTC.